This TCR beta chain derives from a study of CD8+ T cells in alopecia areata. Treatment here: oral pan-JAK inhibitor, 5-10 mg twice daily. Patients with alopecia areata provided lesional scalp punch biopsies as well as peripheral blood. Investigators isolated RNA and reverse transcribed it into cDNA to act as the sequencing template. TCRdb keeps only in-frame clones here, not all; method: immunoSEQ multiplex PCR. Of roughly 250,000 clones detected, around 64% appear once; the ten largest clones hold 0.75% to 0.95%. There are a few counts of this clone. What it recognizes is unknown. Regarding the study as a whole: Expanded CD8+ clones among the top 100, and scalp clonality, were significantly decreased by tofacitinib. Sequences from scalp samples also cover resident alphabeta T cells of normal skin.

Germline values: CDR1 GTSNPN, CDR2 SVGIG (reference sequence). The CDR3 sequence is 15 residues long. J gave up 0 bases and V 3 bases, and 5 bases lay outside the gene matches. The receptor was isolated from a human donor with alopecia areata. The material was CD4+ T cells sorted from blood, obtained at approximately week 51, from a patient treated with tofacitinib. The V call is TRBV30, the J call TRBJ2-3, with 8 nucleotides matching TRBD1. CDR3 amino acids: CAWRAGGMSTDTQYF. The CDR3 region has the DNA TGTGCCTGGAGGGCAGGGGGCATGAGCACAGATACGCAGTATTTT.